These T cell receptor beta chains were read from a single sample in a study of CD8 T cells in Susac syndrome. Via MiXCR, TCRdb re-called the immunoSEQ multiplex PCR reads, giving one row per CDR3 protein. The sample carries 200,000 or so distinct CDR3 sequences, nearly 95% recorded once. Sequenced: CD4+ T cells from PBMCs. These receptors were taken from a human donor with multiple sclerosis. Both conserved end residues are part of each CDR3. The D gene is left open where the match is weak. Clone size, where shown, is once, few, many, or a class for clones that have expanded.

>TRBV5-1|-|TRBJ1-1|TRBD1
TGCGCCAGCAGCGACCCGGGGACAGAAGAAGCTTTCTTT
CASSDPGTEEAFF
>TRBV19|-|TRBJ2-3|-
TGTGCCAGTAGTAGGGGGGAAGTCACAGATACGCAGTATTTT
CASSRGEVTDTQYF
>TRBV29-1|-|TRBJ2-5|TRBD1
TGCAGCGTTTCCCAGGGGGCGCGCCAAGAGACCCAGTACTTC
CSVSQGARQETQYF
>TRBV5-4|-|TRBJ2-1|TRBD2
TGTGCCAGCAGCTTGGGGCTAGCGGGCCACAATGAGCAGTTCTTC
CASSLGLAGHNEQFF
>TRBV20-1|-|TRBJ1-1|TRBD1
TGCAGTGCTAGGACAGGGGGCTTTGACACTGAAGCTTTCTTT
CSARTGGFDTEAFF
>TRBV11-2|-|TRBJ1-3|TRBD1
TGTGCCAGCAGCTTACAGCTGACAGGGAGTTCTGGAAACACCATATATTTT
CASSLQLTGSSGNTIYF
>TRBV29-1|-|TRBJ2-5|TRBD2
TGCAGCGTTGAGGTGGCGGGAGAACAAGAGACCCAGTACTTC
CSVEVAGEQETQYF
>TRBV7-3|-|TRBJ2-3|TRBD1
TGTGCCAGCGGGGACAGGGGGCAGGGAGATACGCAGTATTTT
CASGDRGQGDTQYF
>TRBV12-3/TRBV12-4|-|TRBJ1-1|-
TGTGCCAGCACCCCTCGTCTGGGTAGGAACACTGAAGCTTTCTTT
CASTPRLGRNTEAFF
>TRBV18|-|TRBJ2-7|-
TGTGCCAGCTCCCCGGGCGTGGCAGTGGGGTACGAGCAGTACTTC
CASSPGVAVGYEQYF
>TRBV20-1|-|TRBJ1-1|-
TGCAGTGCTTCCCAGGGTAACACTGAAGCTTTCTTT
CSASQGNTEAFF
>TRBV18|-|TRBJ2-1|-
TGTGCCAGCTCACCACCCATGGGGGGGCCGAATGAGCAGTTCTTC
CASSPPMGGPNEQFF
>TRBV12-3/TRBV12-4|once|TRBJ2-3|-
TGTGCCAGCAGTCCCCGGAAGGATACGCAGTATTTT
CASSPRKDTQYF
>TRBV29-1|-|TRBJ2-2|TRBD2
TGCAGCACGGGAGGGGGGCCGTCGAACACCGGGGAGCTGTTTTTT
CSTGGGPSNTGELFF
>TRBV30|-|TRBJ2-2|-
TGTGCCTGGAGACCCGGATGGGAGACCGGGGAGCTGTTTTTT
CAWRPGWETGELFF
>TRBV20-1|-|TRBJ2-5|TRBD2
TGCAGTGCTACTAGCGGGGGCCGGGAGACCCAGTACTTC
CSATSGGRETQYF
>TRBV25-1|once|TRBJ1-2|-
TGTGCCAGCAGGATAGACGGGGCCTATGGCTACACCTTC
CASRIDGAYGYTF
>TRBV6-5|-|TRBJ2-7|-
TGTGCCAGCAGTTACGGGAGATCAGGCTACGAGCAGTACTTC
CASSYGRSGYEQYF
>TRBV2|-|TRBJ2-5|-
TGTGCCAGCACACGAGGGGGGCAAGAGACCCAGTACTTC
CASTRGGQETQYF
>TRBV12-3/TRBV12-4|-|TRBJ1-3|-
TGTGCCAGCAGTCTGGTTGCGCAAGGAAACACCATATATTTT
CASSLVAQGNTIYF
>TRBV9|-|TRBJ2-1|-
TGTGCCAGCAGCGTAGAAGCAGACAATGAGCAGTTCTTC
CASSVEADNEQFF
>TRBV24-1|-|TRBJ1-1|-
TGTGCCGCCCAGGTTTCCCCCGACACTGAAGCTTTCTTT
CAAQVSPDTEAFF
>TRBV9|-|TRBJ2-3|TRBD2
TGTGCCAGCAGCGGCTCTAGCGGGAGTAGAGATACGCAGTATTTT
CASSGSSGSRDTQYF
>TRBV3-1|-|TRBJ2-5|-
TGTGCCAGCAGCTCTCTTTCTGGGACCCAGTACTTC
CASSSLSGTQYF
>TRBV6-6|once|TRBJ1-5|-
TGTGCCAGCAGCACGATGGAGTCCAGGGCCCAGCATTTT
CASSTMESRAQHF
>TRBV10-3|-|TRBJ2-6|-
TGTGCCATCAGGCCGGGACACCTCCCCTCTGGGGCCAACGTCCTGACTTTC
CAIRPGHLPSGANVLTF
>TRBV19|-|TRBJ2-7|-
TGTGCCAGTAGCGGCAGTCCCTCCTACGAGCAGTACTTC
CASSGSPSYEQYF
>TRBV30|-|TRBJ2-7|-
TGTGCCTCCGCTGGGGAGACCTACGAGCAGTACTTC
CASAGETYEQYF
>TRBV4-1|-|TRBJ2-5|-
TGCGCCAGCAGCCTTGCGGCCGGCGTGGCACAAGAGACCCAGTACTTC
CASSLAAGVAQETQYF
>TRBV3-1|-|TRBJ1-5|-
TGTGCCAGCAGCTCTAAAGAGGCGGGTCAGCCCCAGCATTTT
CASSSKEAGQPQHF
>TRBV4-1|-|TRBJ1-5|-
TGCGCCAGCAGCCAAGAAACGGGACGTCATCAGCCCCAGCATTTT
CASSQETGRHQPQHF
>TRBV27|-|TRBJ2-5|-
TGTGCCAGCAGTTTTTCATGGGGCAGAGAGACCCAGTACTTC
CASSFSWGRETQYF
>TRBV7-9|-|TRBJ2-3|-
TGTGCCAGCAGCTTGTTACAGAGCACAGATACGCAGTATTTT
CASSLLQSTDTQYF